This TCR beta chain was observed in a study of somatic mutations in cytotoxic T cells in rheumatoid arthritis. The overall study: The authors flow-sorted some V beta antibody-stained T-cell populations at nearly 100% purity, including V beta1+ cells that they sequenced for TCRB.

Profiled with immunoSEQ multiplex PCR; TCRdb holds only in-frame clones, not every one. The profile covers 9,000 or so clones, with more than 75% appearing a single time and under 5.5% taken by the ten largest. Germline V CDR1 and CDR2: KGHSH, LQKENI. V dropped 3 bases and J dropped 6 bases, with 18 bases sitting between them. The CDR3 is 15 residues long. CD4+ cells and CD8+ cells were each obtained through positive magnetic bead selection, and their purity was assessed by flow cytometry. What was sequenced was CD8+ T cells sorted from blood. V and J are TRBV18 and TRBJ2-7; D is perhaps TRBD1 (6 bases). The clonotype comes from an adult with rheumatoid arthritis. The CDR3 loop reads CASSPGPGTSSEQYF. The DNA of the CDR3 is TGTGCCAGCTCACCGGGCCCTGGGACAAGCTCCGAGCAGTACTTC.